Ten or more counts support the clone carrying this T cell receptor (beta chain). The entry originates in a study of metastatic and nonmetastatic thyroid tumors. CDR3 size: 14 residues. The germline CDR1 and CDR2 sequences are LNHDA and SQIVND (reference sequence). J was trimmed by 8 bases and V by 7 bases; bases with no gene match: 6. No patient received treatment before thyroid surgery. TCRdb used MiXCR to call clones anew from the PCR reads. The sample holds roughly 70,000 clones, around 18% seen once. The sequenced sample consisted of blood. This chain connects TRBV19 to TRBJ2-1; 12 bases match TRBD2. The source of this sequence is a female donor with papillary thyroid cancer or a benign thyroid nodule (not recorded which). Some clones in this sample may be carry-over from other donors' samples. The CDR3 nucleotides read TGTGCCAGTACCCCTCTAGCGGGAGGGTATGAGCAGTTCTTC. Translated, it gives CASTPLAGGYEQFF. Together with reference TRBV19 and TRBJ2-1, the CDR3 gives the full variable domain: DGGITQSPKYLFRKEGQNVTLSCEQNLNHDAMYWYRQDPGQGLRLIYYSQIVNDFQKGDIAEGYSVSREKKESFPLTVTSAQKNPTAFYLCASTPLAGGYEQFFGPGTRLTVL.